This TCR beta chain was captured by sequencing in a study of cytomegalovirus exposure and HLA in healthy donors. The wider study: Findings of an earlier analysis included around 100 million unique TCR beta sequences from 170 million or so T cells.

Primers included in the PCR were 60 Vbeta and 13 Jbeta primers. Only in-frame clones appear in the TCRdb table, and some are missing; sequencing was by immunoSEQ multiplex PCR. The table has about 150,000 clones, about 79% seen once. Points from the study as a whole: Cytomegalovirus association was listed for about 170 TCR beta chains.

Concerning this clone: Its antigen is unidentified.

The CDR3 has 16 amino acids. Germline-derived CDR1 and CDR2 are LNHNV and YYDKDF (reference sequence). Between the trimmed V and J ends, which lost 1 base and 0 bases, there was a span of 12 bases. The chain employs TRBV15 and TRBJ2-5; D is perhaps TRBD2 (6 bases). The material sequenced was PBMCs. This TCR was recovered from a woman aged 30 to 39 in good health and CMV-seronegative. Written as DNA, the CDR3 is TGTGCCACCAGCAGAGGGGGGGAGCCCAACCAAGAGACCCAGTACTTC. Translated: CATSRGGEPNQETQYF.